This T cell receptor beta chain was documented in a study of blood T cell repertoires in COVID-19. For the study at large: Researchers got acute and convalescent COVID-19 samples from the United States, Italy and Spain.

Per the germline V gene, CDR1 is LNHNV and CDR2 is YYDKDF (reference sequence). V was clipped by 0 bases and J by 3 bases, with 15 bases between them. The CDR3 has 16 amino acids. Enrolled during active infection, Seattle patients were then followed longitudinally. Method: immunoSEQ multiplex PCR; TCRdb's copy keeps in-frame clones and lacks some. The sample holds a few hundred thousand clones; approximately 90% are singletons and the top ten take around 6.8%. The sequence was collected from a woman aged 25-40 years with COVID-19, enrolled during active disease. V and J are TRBV15 and TRBJ2-7; D might be TRBD1 (6 bases). What was sequenced was peripheral blood. The CDR3 sequence is CATSREIDGQHYEQYF. The CDR3 DNA reads as TGTGCCACCAGCAGAGAGATCGACGGACAGCACTACGAGCAGTACTTC.